The text below deals with one T cell receptor beta chain. The V end was cut by 5 bases, the J end by 2 bases, with 16 bases between. There are 15 residues in the CDR3. CDR1 SGHVS and CDR2 FQNEAQ come from the germline V gene. Primed by a sample-barcoded 5' primer and a J-beta primer mix, a second PCR proceeded for about 6 to 12 cycles. TCRdb reprocessed the 5' RACE reads via MiXCR and lists one record per CDR3 protein. The sample lists about 1.5 million distinct CDR3 sequences, roughly 43% occurring once. These data belong to a study of blood T cells in healthy people across ages. The origin of this receptor is a young woman in good health. The sequenced material came from blood. The chain uses TRBV7-8 and TRBJ2-7; tentative D call: TRBD2 (5 bases). The CDR3 nucleotides read TGTGCCAGCAGCCCTACACCGGGGTCCCCCTACGAGCAGTACTTC. It codes for CASSPTPGSPYEQYF.